Each of the 22 T cell receptor beta chains below was sequenced from the same sample in a study of blood T cell repertoires in COVID-19. The repertoire was sequenced with immunoSEQ multiplex PCR; TCRdb's copy has only in-frame clones and lacks some. The profile covers a few hundred thousand clones, with over 80% appearing a single time and roughly 1.4% taken by the ten largest. Sequenced material: peripheral blood. The source of these receptors is a middle-aged woman who had recovered from COVID-19.

As for this clone: Other nucleotide sequences from this sample produce the same CDR3. This chain joins TRBV18 and TRBJ1-6; the D gene is possibly TRBD1 (5 bases). This CDR3 has 15 residues. Germline CDR1 KGHSH, CDR2 LQKENI. V lost 3 bases, J lost 6 bases, and 12 bases lay in between. This CDR3 is CASSPFGGANSPLHF. In DNA, the CDR3 is TGTGCCAGCTCACCGTTTGGAGGGGCTAATTCACCCCTCCACTTT.

This CDR3 reads CASSRTGTDYEQYF. As DNA, the CDR3 is TGCGCCAGCAGCAGGACAGGGACTGACTACGAGCAGTACTTC. The chain combines TRBV5-1 with TRBJ2-7; 8 bases fit TRBD1. Germline CDR1 is SGHRS and CDR2 is YFSETQ. V shed 4 bases, J shed 3 bases, and the junction held 6 bases outside the gene matches. The CDR3 extends over 14 amino acids.

V and J are TRBV6-5 and TRBJ2-1; 10 positions agree with TRBD2. The CDR3 spans 13 residues. After removal of 6 bases from V and 4 bases from J, the junction contained 0 bases not matched to a gene. The germline CDR1 and CDR2 sequences are MNHEY and SVGAGI. The CDR3, as DNA: TGTGCCAGCAGACTAGCGGGGTACAATGAGCAGTTCTTC. Amino acid sequence: CASRLAGYNEQFF.

The chain carries TRBV7-6 and TRBJ2-2; D is perhaps TRBD2 (7 bases). In germline, CDR1 is SGHVS, CDR2 FNYEAQ. This CDR3 region has 17 residues. Trimming stripped 6 bases from V and 6 bases from J, with 23 bases between. This CDR3 reads CASRLLVRGAISGELFF. CDR3 nucleotide sequence: TGTGCCAGCAGACTCCTCGTACGGGGGGCGATTTCCGGGGAGCTGTTTTTT.

The chain links TRBV6-1 to TRBJ2-3, with D possibly matching TRBD2 (5 bases). V lost 2 bases to trimming and J lost 2 bases, with 23 bases between them. Looked up from germline, CDR1 is MNHNS and CDR2 is SASEGT. The CDR3 is made up of 19 amino acids. The CDR3 bases are TGTGCCAGCAGTGAATTTCCGGTCACTAGTAGCGCCGACACAGATACGCAGTATTTT. Translating gives CASSEFPVTSSADTDTQYF.

This clone was observed a handful of times. J is TRBJ1-1 and V is TRBV19, with D possibly matching TRBD1 (5 bases). The CDR3 contains 15 residues. The V gene lost 7 bases and the J gene lost 1 base, with 16 bases spanning the gap. Germline CDR1 reads LNHDA; CDR2 reads SQIVND (reference sequence). CDR3 DNA sequence: TGTGCCAGTACCCCGCTAGGCGACAGGAACACTGAAGCTTTCTTT. Residues: CASTPLGDRNTEAFF.

This chain connects TRBV27 to TRBJ1-2; TRBD1 is a possible D gene (6 bases). Trimming stripped 1 base from V and 0 bases from J, with 21 bases between. The CDR3 runs 19 residues. Germline V gene data show CDR1 as MNHEY and CDR2 as SMNVEV (reference sequence). The CDR3 sequence: CASSLWGGAGLGANYGYTF. DNA for the CDR3: TGTGCCAGCAGTTTATGGGGGGGCGCCGGTTTAGGGGCTAACTATGGCTACACCTTC.

Only a few counts were recorded for this clone. The chain couples TRBV6-5 to TRBJ1-1; possibly TRBD1 for D (5 bases). Looked up from germline, CDR1 is MNHEY and CDR2 is SVGAGI. The CDR3 covers 16 residues. V lost 0 bases and J 6 bases, leaving 17 bases between the germline ends. DNA for the CDR3: TGTGCCAGCAGTTACTCGATTGGACACGTGATCCCTGAAGCTTTCTTT. This encodes CASSYSIGHVIPEAFF.

The rearrangement joins TRBV24-1 to TRBJ1-4; the D gene is possibly TRBD1 (6 bases). Germline loops: CDR1 KGHDR, CDR2 SFDVKD. The CDR3 is 11 amino acids. Trimming took 9 bases from V and 10 from J, leaving 11 bases between them. CDR3 loop: CATSTQGKLFF. The CDR3 bases are TGTGCCACCTCAACACAGGGAAAACTGTTTTTT.

The rearrangement links TRBV11-2 to TRBJ2-7; D possibly corresponds to TRBD2 (6 bases). The ends were cut back, 2 bases at V and 7 bases at J, with 12 bases in the middle. In germline, CDR1 is SGHAT, CDR2 FQNNGV. The CDR3 loop spans 13 amino acids. In DNA, the CDR3 is TGTGCCAGCAGCTTAACCGGGGCGGGGGAGCAGTACTTC. Protein product: CASSLTGAGEQYF.

J is TRBJ1-2 and V is TRBV19; D is uncertain. Deletions cut 3 bases from V and 2 bases from J, with 16 bases between. CDR1 is LNHDA, CDR2 SQIVND, per germline (reference sequence). CDR3 length: 16 amino acids. DNA of the CDR3: TGTGCCAGTAGTATCCGCTCTTCAGTGCTCAACTATGGCTACACCTTC. It specifies CASSIRSSVLNYGYTF.

The V call is TRBV19, the J call TRBJ1-1; D unclear. The CDR3 is 17 residues long. The V gene lost 1 base and the J gene lost 1 base, with 16 bases spanning the gap. Germline-derived CDR1 and CDR2 are LNHDA and SQIVND (reference sequence). This chain's CDR3 is CASSIVKVRGTNTEAFF. For the CDR3, the DNA is TGTGCCAGTAGTATAGTCAAGGTGCGGGGAACGAACACTGAAGCTTTCTTT.

The table lists this clone with a few counts. The rearrangement uses TRBV27 and TRBJ1-1; D unclear. This CDR3 comprises 13 residues. Germline loops: CDR1 MNHEY, CDR2 SMNVEV (reference sequence). The V and J ends lost 6 bases and 11 bases respectively, with 19 bases between them. The CDR3 region has the DNA TGTGCCAGCAGGGGAGACTCGGAGGTGGCGGCTTTCTTT. It translates to CASRGDSEVAAFF.

The chain couples TRBV28 to TRBJ2-1; D not resolved. V was clipped by 5 bases and J by 8 bases, with 10 bases between them. CDR1 and CDR2 (germline): MDHEN, SYDVKM. The CDR3 is made up of 12 amino acids. The CDR3: CASSPSLYEQFF. The CDR3 DNA sequence: TGTGCCAGCAGTCCGTCCCTTTATGAGCAGTTCTTC.

J is TRBJ1-2 and V is TRBV5-1, with a possible D match to TRBD1 (6 bases). This CDR3 region has 16 residues. Per germline, CDR1 SGHRS and CDR2 YFSETQ. The germline V and J ends were trimmed by 0 bases and 5 bases, with 17 bases remaining between them. CDR3 amino acids: CASSLGERGLGYGYTF. As DNA, the CDR3 is TGCGCCAGCAGCTTGGGTGAAAGGGGGTTAGGATATGGCTACACCTTC.

This chain links TRBV29-1 with TRBJ2-7, with D possibly TRBD2 on 5 matching bases. V was clipped by 5 bases and J by 1 base, with 12 bases between them. Germline V lookup: CDR1 SQVTM, CDR2 ANQGSEA. The CDR3 is 13 amino acids. As DNA, the CDR3 is TGCAGCGTTAACGACGGGGATTCCTACGAGCAGTACTTC. As protein: CSVNDGDSYEQYF.

The chain employs TRBV11-2 and TRBJ2-3; TRBD2 aligns across 10 bases. From germline, CDR1 is SGHAT and CDR2 FQNNGV. The CDR3 extends over 16 amino acids. J gave up 2 bases and V 2 bases, and 4 bases lay outside the gene matches. The CDR3 DNA is TGTGCCAGCAGCTTAAATCTAGCGGGGGCCACAGATACGCAGTATTTT. Its translation: CASSLNLAGATDTQYF.

This clone came up a few times. This chain uses TRBV29-1 with TRBJ2-7; TRBD2 aligns across 7 bases. The V and J ends lost 7 bases and 7 bases, in that order; junction bases with no gene match: 10. CDR1 is SQVTM, CDR2 ANQGSEA, per germline. The CDR3 totals 12 residues. Written as DNA, the CDR3 is TGCAGCGCCGGGGAGGGCTTTGGAGAGCAGTACTTC. Its translation is CSAGEGFGEQYF.

This chain connects TRBV19 to TRBJ1-3, with D maybe TRBD1 (5 bases). Germline lookup yields CDR1 LNHDA and CDR2 SQIVND (reference sequence). This CDR3 contains 15 residues. V lost 5 bases, J lost 0 bases, and 11 bases lay in between. The CDR3 coding sequence is TGTGCCAGTAGTTCGGGACTGAACTCTGGAAACACCATATATTTT. Encoded protein: CASSSGLNSGNTIYF.

The chain carries TRBV5-1 and TRBJ1-6; TRBD1 matches 11 bases. Germline CDR1 is SGHRS and CDR2 is YFSETQ. This CDR3 is built from 20 residues. With V trimmed by 0 bases and J by 0 bases, 8 bases remained unmatched. CDR3 residues: CASSLVGQGAPSSYNSPLHF. CDR3 in DNA: TGCGCCAGCAGCTTGGTCGGACAGGGGGCGCCTAGCTCCTATAATTCACCCCTCCACTTT. Together with reference TRBV5-1 and TRBJ1-6, the CDR3 gives the full variable domain: KAGVTQTPRYLIKTRGQQVTLSCSPISGHRSVSWYQQTPGQGLQFLFEYFSETQRNKGNFPGRFSGRQFSNSRSEMNVSTLELGDSALYLCASSLVGQGAPSSYNSPLHFGNGTRLTVT.

This clone was observed a single time. This chain links TRBV3-1 (or the pseudogene TRBV3-2) with TRBJ2-2, with D hard to call. CDR1 is LGHDT, CDR2 YNNKEL, per germline (reference sequence). Trimming removed 4 bases from V and 4 bases from J, with 10 bases in between. The CDR3 spans 14 residues. The CDR3, as DNA: TGTGCCAGCAGCCTAAGGAGACCCACCGGGGAGCTGTTTTTT. Protein sequence: CASSLRRPTGELFF.

This sequence joins TRBV18 and TRBJ1-5; no clear D. Germline V lookup: CDR1 KGHSH, CDR2 LQKENI. The V and J ends lost 2 bases and 0 bases respectively, with 11 bases between them. This CDR3 has 16 residues. In DNA, the CDR3 is TGTGCCAGCTCACCAAGGGCAGGAGGTAGCAATCAGCCCCAGCATTTT. This sequence encodes CASSPRAGGSNQPQHF.